The 10 T cell receptor beta chains below come from one sample, sequenced in a study of shared clonotypes between healthy human individuals. Sequencing was performed with immunoSEQ multiplex PCR; in TCRdb, only in-frame clones are kept and a portion is missing. The sample lists a few million clones; around 94% were seen once. Sequencing used naive CD4+ T cells sorted from blood. Regarding subset: CD45RA+ positively selected. Receptor source: a man aged 18 to 29 in good health.

This clone was found a few times. V is TRBV2 and J is TRBJ1-6; no clear D. The CDR3 is 11 amino acids. V was cut by 6 bases and J by 8 bases, with 5 bases left in between. CDR1 SNHLY and CDR2 FYNNEI come from the germline V gene. The DNA of the CDR3 is TGTGCCAGCAGCCTGGATTCACCCCTCCACTTT. It is translated as CASSLDSPLHF.

The chain is built from TRBV28 and TRBJ2-5; tentative D call: TRBD1 (5 bases). This CDR3 is 14 amino acids long. Germline lookup yields CDR1 MDHEN and CDR2 SYDVKM. V was cut by 2 bases and J by 1 base, with 8 bases left in between. In DNA form, the CDR3 reads TGTGCCAGCAGTTTAGGGGCAGGCCAAGAGACCCAGTACTTC. It specifies CASSLGAGQETQYF.

The chain uses TRBV7-2 and TRBJ2-7; TRBD1 or TRBD2 may be the D gene (6 bases each). The CDR3 has 15 residues. The germline V gene has CDR1 SGHTA and CDR2 FQGNSA. Between the trimmed V and J ends, which lost 0 bases and 0 bases, there was a span of 9 bases. Written as DNA, the CDR3 is TGTGCCAGCAGCTTAGCCCCGGGGGCCTCCTACGAGCAGTACTTC. It yields the protein CASSLAPGASYEQYF.

V and J are TRBV5-5 and TRBJ1-5, with D possibly being TRBD1 (6 bases). The CDR3 sequence is 16 residues long. Trimming shortened V by 4 bases and J by 2 bases, and 16 bases separated the two germline ends. Per the germline V gene, CDR1 is SGHKS and CDR2 is YYEKEE (reference sequence). The CDR3 here is CASSPEPRGGNQPQHF. CDR3 nucleotide sequence: TGTGCCAGCAGCCCGGAACCCAGGGGCGGCAATCAGCCCCAGCATTTT. Filled out from reference TRBV5-5 and TRBJ1-5, the complete variable domain reads DAGVTQSPTHLIKTRGQQVTLRCSPISGHKSVSWYQQVLGQGPQFIFQYYEKEERGRGNFPDRFSARQFPNYSSELNVNALLLGDSALYLCASSPEPRGGNQPQHFGDGTRLSIL.

The genes are TRBV27 and TRBJ2-3; D is ambiguous. The V end lost 5 bases, the J end lost 1 base, and 10 bases lay between the germline ends. This CDR3 contains 14 residues. Germline assignment: CDR1 MNHEY and CDR2 SMNVEV (reference sequence). The CDR3 DNA is TGTGCCAGCAGTCTAGTCGCCCGCACAGATACGCAGTATTTT. As protein: CASSLVARTDTQYF.

J is TRBJ2-7 and V is TRBV7-2, with 7 bases lining up with TRBD2. V was clipped by 4 bases and J by 2 bases; unmatched bases: 5. From germline, CDR1 is SGHTA and CDR2 FQGNSA. There are 14 residues in the CDR3. CDR3 in DNA: TGTGCCAGCAGCTGGGGGGGAGCCCCCTACGAGCAGTACTTC. Its protein is CASSWGGAPYEQYF.

V is TRBV18 and J is TRBJ2-2; D call uncertain. With 3 bases removed from V and 1 base from J, the gap between germline ends came to 9 bases. This CDR3 spans 15 amino acids. Germline V gene sequence: CDR1 KGHSH, CDR2 LQKENI. The CDR3 spells CASSPTLMNTGELFF. The CDR3 nucleotides are TGTGCCAGCTCACCGACCCTTATGAACACCGGGGAGCTGTTTTTT.

This rearrangement joins TRBV5-1 to TRBJ1-2; D not resolved. Between the trimmed V and J ends, which lost 5 bases and 0 bases, there was a span of 5 bases. There are 12 residues in the CDR3. The germline V gene has CDR1 SGHRS and CDR2 YFSETQ. The CDR3 nucleotides are TGCGCCAGCAGGATATCTAACTATGGCTACACCTTC. Its protein product is CASRISNYGYTF.

V gene TRBV28 combines with J gene TRBJ1-1; TRBD1 agrees at 7 bases. The CDR3 totals 13 residues. Germline CDR1 is MDHEN and CDR2 is SYDVKM. The J segment lost 1 base and the V segment lost 8 bases, leaving 4 bases of the junction unmatched. CDR3 in amino acids: CASLNRGNTEAFF. CDR3 in DNA: TGTGCCAGCTTAAACAGGGGGAACACTGAAGCTTTCTTT.

V is TRBV18 and J is TRBJ1-4, with unresolved D. Trimming stripped 0 bases from V and 4 bases from J, with 9 bases between. CDR3 size: 15 residues. Germline V gene sequence: CDR1 KGHSH, CDR2 LQKENI. This chain's CDR3 is CASSPPGRDNEKLFF. The DNA for the CDR3 is TGTGCCAGCTCACCACCGGGTAGGGATAATGAAAAACTGTTTTTT.